This T cell receptor beta chain was recorded in a study of blood T cell repertoires in COVID-19 (dated by TCRdb to 2018 to 2020). Concerning the study at large: Samples from collaborators originated in the United States, Italy and Spain and spanned both the acute and convalescent phases of COVID-19. The material from the prospective study consisted of cDNA or gDNA derived from T cells, B-cell-depleted T cells, or PBMCs. Sample metadata almost always included a de-identified subject ID, COVID-19 status, age in years and sex. The repertoires were made available in a free public database intended to serve as a resource for research on the immune response to SARS-CoV-2. Where HLA class I and class II types were available, the types were taken from metadata supplied by the sample provider, not from assay-based typing. The dataset comprised deeply sampled blood TCRbeta repertoires from subjects exposed to, actively infected with, or recovered from COVID-19. The samples were drawn from two sources: the first 160 participants of the ongoing ImmuneRACE study, and 1,000 to 1,500 subjects contributed by 6 global collaborators.

Overall study outcomes, separate from this receptor: Clinical and demographic metadata were provided uncurated, with the amount varying by source and participant.

In the prospective study, participants were about 18 to 100 years old, resided in under 30 geographic areas of the United States, and were enrolled through a virtual design. Cohort assignment in the prospective study relied on participant-reported clinical history from a screening survey and a study questionnaire. Recovered participants in ImmuneRACE Cohort 3 were defined as having two consecutive negative NP/OP PCR tests, clearance from a healthcare professional, or resolution of symptoms. Each participant in the prospective study had whole blood, serum and a nasopharyngeal or oropharyngeal swab collected by mobile phlebotomists. Participants in the prospective study had the option to provide additional blood draws and questionnaires over a 2-month period. Before DNA extraction, prospective study blood samples were shipped either frozen or at room temperature. The immunoSEQ Assay, a bias-controlled multiplex PCR, was used to amplify TCRbeta CDR3 regions from genomic DNA. On the authors' methods: Nucleated cell counts per sample were estimated from amplification of reference gene primers within the assay. Sequence reads were collapsed and filtered to measure the absolute abundance of every unique TCRbeta CDR3 rearrangement. For each sample, productive Simpson clonality was calculated as the square root of Simpson's diversity index over productive rearrangements. TCRdb took over this immuneACCESS table, retaining in-frame rearrangements with V and J assigned. Such tables are incomplete; in checked studies, under half of the missing clones stem from an unresolved V gene, and the remainder is unexplained. The DNA was the basis for D and trimming; V, J and clone size are from that table. The sample table lists approximately 220,000 clones, roughly 85% of them with a count of one. The top ten clonotypes cover about 17% of the sample.

As regards this clone: It lacks a known antigen. Within one base of it there is no much larger clone, and no base qualities were kept.

In the germline V gene, CDR1 corresponds to LGHNA and CDR2 to YSLEER. From cysteine to phenylalanine, the CDR3 is 15 amino acids long. The DNA shown is the 45-base CDR3, in frame from base 1. V drops 4 bases and J drops 1 base, leaving 13 bases in between. Material for sequencing was PBMCs or T cells enriched from blood (not recorded which). The sequence joins TRBV4-3 to TRBJ2-5, with TRBD1 perhaps the D gene, on 6 matching bases. This sequence was found in a man aged 35 to 55 who had recovered from COVID-19. The CDR3 protein sequence reads: CASSLINRVQETQYF. The DNA sequence follows: TGCGCCAGCAGCCTCATCAACAGGGTCCAAGAGACCCAGTACTTC.